The clone carrying this TCR beta chain was seen more than once but under ten times. Its antigen is still unknown. The data are from a study of T cell responses to AZD1222 COVID-19 vaccine. V was trimmed by 7 bases and J by 5 bases, leaving 18 bases between them. This CDR3 region has 14 residues. The germline V gene encodes CDR1 SNHLY and CDR2 FYNNEI. Profiled with immunoSEQ multiplex PCR; TCRdb holds only in-frame clones, not every one. The data hold some 150,000 clones, with about 82% observed a single time. Broader study findings: Reportedly, nearly half of unique spike TCRs recognized epitopes outside B.1.351/B.1.1.7 mutations.

The gene calls are TRBV2 and TRBJ2-7, with D unresolved. The receptor was derived from an adult who received the AZD1222 COVID-19 vaccine. Material: peripheral blood, obtained 28 days after the second AZD1222 dose. The CDR3 region is CASKISGSWNEQYF. Here the CDR3 DNA reads TGTGCCAGCAAAATATCGGGTTCCTGGAACGAGCAGTACTTC.